This TCR beta chain was recovered during a study of beta chain features in type 1 diabetes. Findings and limits, study-wide: Researchers report that Type 1 diabetes patients had moderately but significantly shorter TCRB CDR3s across all four CD4+ subsets.

In this sample, this clone turned up a few times. Antigen specificity is unknown. As every portion of the isolated RNA was reverse transcribed, the sequencing read expressed TCRB transcripts. Generated by immunoSEQ multiplex PCR, the TCRdb table keeps only in-frame clones and is missing some. Of about 130,000 clones listed, around 10% were seen once; the top ten hold under 0.9%. The source of this sequence is a man aged 30 to 45 with type 1 diabetes. The sequencing input was central memory CD4+ T cells from blood.

For the CDR3, the DNA is TGTGCCAGCTCACCAGGAGCAGCCTATAATTCACCCCTCCACTTT. Residues: CASSPGAAYNSPLHF. The gene calls are TRBV18 and TRBJ1-6, with unresolved D. Trimming took off 2 bases at V and 2 bases at J, with 7 bases between the two ends. CDR1 is KGHSH and CDR2 is LQKENI in the germline V gene. The CDR3 contains 15 residues.